The T cell receptor beta chain described here comes from a study of high-grade serous ovarian cancer treatment subgroups (dated by TCRdb to the early 2020s). Background on the whole study: On average, each sample produced approximately 14,000 sequencing reads and under 9,000 unique TCR beta rearrangements. Under a laparoscopic triage algorithm, patients with high-grade serous ovarian cancer were grouped by complete gross resection or by neoadjuvant chemotherapy response, and the study profiled the TCR beta repertoires of these patients. The cohort comprised about 30 patients: some 10 with no residual disease after primary surgery (R0), some 10 excellent NACT responders, and some 10 poor NACT responders. One primary tumor sample and two metastatic tumor samples were collected from each patient, for a total of around 100 samples. Paper-wide results and their limitations: The TCR repertoire analyses centered on CDR3, and CDR1 and CDR2 were not analyzed. Spatial information was not captured by bulk tumor TCR sequencing, so insight into HGSC tumor complexity and diversity was limited. TCR clonal relatedness showed a positive correlation with neoantigen level and a trend toward positive correlation with copy number variation and mutation load from whole-genome sequencing. Repertoire similarity ranging from about 0.095 to 0.79 was observed between tumors from the same patient, whereas almost no similarity was observed between different patients.

Worth noting for this clone: Its antigen is currently not known. It has no much larger one-base neighbor in the sample; base qualities were not kept.

Trimming accounts for 4 bases at V and 2 bases at J, while the number of junction bases matched to no gene is 10. The CDR3 holds 16 amino acids from the cysteine to the phenylalanine. Only CDR3 DNA is held: 48 bases, read in frame from base 1. Per the germline V gene, SGHDT is the CDR1 and YYEEEE is the CDR2. The roughly 89 tumor samples underwent high-throughput TCR profiling with ImmunoSEQ. The authors processed their data as follows. The repertoire diversity metrics included richness (unique productive sequences), clonality, evenness and relatedness, and the Bhattacharyya coefficient was used to measure similarity between samples. A sensitivity analysis that removed TCRs with fewer than two reads produced consistent conclusions. TCRdb mirrors the immuneACCESS table, restricted to in-frame sequences. Some clones are absent from its copies; in checked studies, under half trace to an unresolved V gene, and the reason for the others is unknown. V and J calls and clone size follow that table, whereas D and trimming were derived from the DNA. The sample table shows some 33,000 clones, and approximately 81% are seen once. Roughly 3% of the sample is taken by the ten largest.

Tumor samples were collected prior to definitive surgery or chemotherapy. Genomic DNA was extracted by the MD Anderson Biospecimen Extraction Resource, and TCR sequencing was done by the MD Anderson Cancer Genomics Laboratory. The sequencing input was tumor tissue. This TCR was sampled from a human donor with high-grade serous ovarian cancer. The chain links TRBV5-6 with TRBJ2-3; 7 bases in the middle match TRBD1. The DNA sequence is given as TGTGCCAGCAGCCGACCGACAGGGCCCAACACAGATACGCAGTATTTT. Its product reads: CASSRPTGPNTDTQYF. The CDR3, completed at both ends by the reference TRBV5-6 and TRBJ2-3 genes, gives the full variable domain DAGVTQSPTHLIKTRGQQVTLRCSPKSGHDTVSWYQQALGQGPQFIFQYYEEEERQRGNFPDRFSGHQFPNYSSELNVNALLLGDSALYLCASSRPTGPNTDTQYFGPGTRLTVL.